Sequencing of this TCR beta chain was carried out in a study of T-cell memory formation after mild COVID-19. Notes on this clonotype: Its cognate antigen is unknown.

Findings and caveats of the study: Clones shrinking between day 15 and 85 showed a balanced CD4/CD8 split, and those that grew later tilted toward CD4+.

In TCRdb, the 5' RACE reads were re-called with MiXCR into one record per CDR3 protein. Of some 180,000 distinct CDR3 sequences in the sample, less than 20% are singletons; the top ten hold 3% to 4.5%. The material sequenced was PBMCs or a T cell subset sorted from them (not recorded which). This receptor was obtained from a man between 18 and 29 years old who had mild COVID-19 (a few samples of this study predate the infection). Cell type and time point are not known.

The CDR3 sequence is CASRRLRNSPLHF. CDR3 nucleotide sequence: TGTGCCAGCAGGCGGCTACGGAATTCACCCCTCCACTTT. The chain combines TRBV28 with TRBJ1-6; no definite D call. Germline CDR1 MDHEN, CDR2 SYDVKM. Trimming pared 6 bases from V and 7 bases from J, leaving 10 bases between. There are 13 residues in the CDR3.